These 9 T cell receptor beta chains were all obtained from the same sample, sequenced in a study of T-cell reconstitution after alpha-beta-depleted transplantation in children. Unique molecular identifiers were incorporated when the TCRbeta library was constructed. Each CDR3 protein is one row after TCRdb ran MiXCR on the PCR reads. The table has about 540,000 distinct CDR3 sequences, about 17% seen once; the top ten hold 2.5% to 3.5%. Sequenced here: PBMCs from the stem cell graft donor, sampled from the stem cell graft. Receptors were obtained from a human donor who donated a stem cell graft to a child with acute lymphoblastic leukemia.

This chain uses TRBV7-2 with TRBJ1-2; TRBD1 aligns across 9 bases. The CDR3 runs 15 residues. J was trimmed by 6 bases and V by 5 bases; bases with no gene match: 10. Germline loops: CDR1 SGHTA, CDR2 FQGNSA. In nucleotides, the CDR3 is TGTGCCAGCAGCCTCTCGACAGGGGGTGCGAATGGCTACACCTTC. Translation gives CASSLSTGGANGYTF.

This clonotype has only a few counts. The chain recombines TRBV12-3 or TRBV12-4 with TRBJ1-1; the D is unclear. The CDR3 loop spans 15 amino acids. V was pared by 6 bases and J by 6 bases, with 20 bases between. This chain's CDR3 is CASSRSALEGAEAFF. The CDR3 DNA is TGTGCCAGCAGCCGATCGGCTTTGGAGGGCGCTGAAGCTTTCTTT.

V and J are TRBV5-1 and TRBJ2-1; D may be TRBD1 (5 bases). Germline CDR1 is SGHRS and CDR2 is YFSETQ. Trimming pared 0 bases from V and 7 bases from J, leaving 14 bases between. There are 15 residues in the CDR3. The CDR3 here is CASSLAVATVNEQFF. CDR3 DNA sequence: TGCGCCAGCAGCTTGGCCGTCGCGACAGTTAATGAGCAGTTCTTC.

This chain connects TRBV6-1 to TRBJ2-2, with TRBD1 matching 8 bases. The CDR3 runs to 17 residues. The J segment lost 8 bases and the V segment lost 7 bases, leaving 18 bases of the junction unmatched. From germline, CDR1 is MNHNS and CDR2 SASEGT. The DNA of the CDR3 is TGTGCCAGCACCTACGATCGCCTTCGGGACAGGTTTGGGGAGCTGTTTTTT. Translating gives CASTYDRLRDRFGELFF.

The rearrangement joins TRBV29-1 to TRBJ1-1; TRBD1 matches at 8 bases. The CDR3 is made up of 16 amino acids. With V trimmed by 6 bases and J by 9 bases, 21 bases remained unmatched. Germline V lookup: CDR1 SQVTM, CDR2 ANQGSEA. The CDR3 spells CSVSDPLDREGVQAFF. CDR3 DNA: TGCAGCGTCTCCGATCCCTTGGACAGGGAAGGTGTTCAAGCTTTCTTT.

This clonotype has just a few counts. The V and J genes are TRBV20-1 and TRBJ1-1, with 7 bases matching TRBD1. The length of the CDR3 is 14 residues. V trimming: 6 bases; J trimming: 3 bases; junction bases outside the gene matches: 10. Germline assignment: CDR1 DFQATT and CDR2 SNEGSKA (reference sequence). CDR3 bases: TGCAGTGCCAATCCTCCTGGACAGGACACTGAAGCTTTCTTT. Its translation: CSANPPGQDTEAFF.

J is TRBJ2-7 and V is TRBV12-3 or TRBV12-4; 7 bases match TRBD2. The CDR3 covers 15 residues. The trim removed 3 bases at V and 6 bases at J, leaving 11 bases unmatched. The CDR3 bases are TGTGCCAGCAGTTTCGGATCCTTGGGGAGGGTCGAGCAGTACTTC. Its protein product is CASSFGSLGRVEQYF.

The chain recombines TRBV7-6 with TRBJ2-3; 7 bases map to TRBD1. CDR3 length: 13 amino acids. The germline V gene encodes CDR1 SGHVS and CDR2 FNYEAQ. V was clipped by 5 bases and J by 8 bases; unmatched bases: 7. CDR3: CASSPPPGGTQYF. The DNA of the CDR3 is TGTGCCAGCAGCCCTCCTCCAGGGGGTACGCAGTATTTT.

This clonotype turned up a few times. The chain links TRBV4-1 to TRBJ2-1, with no clear D. Germline V lookup: CDR1 MGHRA, CDR2 YSYEKL. Trimming removed 0 bases from V and 10 bases from J, with 7 bases in between. The CDR3 runs 12 residues. CDR3 loop: CASSQDWAEQFF. The CDR3 region has the DNA TGCGCCAGCAGCCAAGATTGGGCGGAGCAGTTCTTC.